Given below is one T cell receptor (beta chain) in context. Its recognized antigen is unknown. Base qualities are not recorded, but no much larger clone differs from it by a single base. The trial excluded patients who had a history of autoimmune disease or were on systemic immunosuppression. In every dose cohort, peripheral blood was drawn for TCR sequencing at baseline, cycle 4 day 1, and cycle 7 day 1. Samples were obtained from an open-label, multicenter, first-in-human phase I dose-escalation trial of ivuxolimab. The trial enrolled adults with locally advanced or metastatic head and neck squamous cell, hepatocellular, melanoma or renal cell carcinoma. Before TCR sequencing, CD4+ T cells and CD8+ T cells from peripheral blood were sorted into separate populations. For sequencing of the TCRbeta CDR3 region, genomic DNA was extracted from the sorted cells. The immunoSEQ Assay was used to sequence the TCRbeta CDR3 regions. In its TCRdb copy, this immuneACCESS table keeps in-frame sequences only and misses some clones. Where compared with another copy, unresolved V genes explain less than half of these, and the others have no known cause. This sample comprises approximately 94,000 clones, more than 85% of them detected only once. In total, the top ten clones hold 3.4% of the sample.

These data are taken from a study of OX40 agonist ivuxolimab in advanced cancers. With regard to the full study: The costimulatory receptor OX40 (CD134) was targeted by ivuxolimab, a fully human IgG2 agonistic monoclonal antibody. Intravenous ivuxolimab was administered to patients every 2 weeks at six dose levels: 0.01, 0.1, 0.3, 1.5, 3 and 10 mg/kg. Of the roughly 51 dose-escalation patients, hepatocellular carcinoma was present in approximately 20, melanoma in roughly 15, renal cell carcinoma in 9 and head and neck cancer in 9. In the dose-escalation cohort, approximately 83% of patients were male, and the mean age was approximately 60 years with a range of roughly 20 to 80. Patients were allowed to have had prior anti-PD-1, anti-PD-L1 or anti-CTLA-4 therapy, and around 40% of the dose-escalation patients had previously received checkpoint inhibitors. Partial responses occurred in three dose-escalation patients: two with cutaneous melanoma and one with hepatocellular carcinoma. The purpose of peripheral TCRbeta sequencing was to test whether ivuxolimab changed TCR sequence diversity and led to clonal T-cell expansion. The paper covers the monotherapy dose-escalation part of the phase I ivuxolimab trial, which included N of about 56 patients.

Study-wide findings and limitations: Low levels of normalized T-cell clonal expansion were also seen in some nonresponding patients. At doses of 0.1 to 3.0 mg/kg, clonal expansion of both CD4+ and CD8+ T cells in blood was seen between baseline and week 6. In partial responders in the 0.1-3.0 mg/kg groups, normalized peripheral clonal expansion was found to be among the lowest, especially among CD8+ T cells. After ivuxolimab, more expanded clones were found on average in CD8+ T cells than in CD4+ T cells. The antigen specificity of the peripheral T cells that underwent clonal expansion was not determined.

The clonotype originates from an adult with an advanced solid tumor such as melanoma, head and neck, liver or kidney cancer. Sample: CD4+ or CD8+ T cells sorted from blood, taken in a trial of the OX40 agonist ivuxolimab.

In nucleotide form, the sequence is TGTGCCAGCAGCGGACGGCGGGGGGGGGACAATGAGCAGTTCTTC. It encodes CASSGRRGGDNEQFF. This sequence uses TRBV9 and TRBJ2-1; 9 nucleotides in the junction match TRBD2. For this chain, trimming is 3 bases at the V end and 5 bases at the J end, and the number of junction bases without a gene match is 6. The cysteine opens and the phenylalanine closes a CDR3 of 15 amino acids. Only CDR3 DNA is held: 45 bases, read in frame from base 1. In the germline V gene, CDR1 corresponds to SGDLS and CDR2 to YYNGEE.